The entry that follows covers one TCR beta chain sequence. As yet, its antigen is unknown. These data belong to a study of radiation and T cells in renal cell carcinoma. Whole-study findings and limits: Dominant CDR3 motifs were more common in irradiated tumors than controls. Sampling covered only 0.9 to 1 g of each tumor. In nephrectomy-only tumors, top 100 clonotypes averaged approximately 40%, versus about 50% irradiated.

The CDR3 covers 13 residues. From germline, CDR1 is LNHNV and CDR2 YYDKDF (reference sequence). Trimming shortened V by 5 bases and J by 8 bases, and 12 bases separated the two germline ends. Method: immunoSEQ multiplex PCR; TCRdb's copy keeps in-frame clones and lacks some. The data show approximately 12,000 clones, around 65% seen once. As for treatment: treatment-naive control, cytoreductive nephrectomy. The V call is TRBV15, the J call TRBJ1-4; D gene unclear. The clonotype comes from a woman at least 80 years old with renal cell carcinoma. The starting material was tumor tissue, obtained from a patient whose treatment was nephrectomy without radiotherapy. The DNA for the CDR3 is TGTGCCACCAGCGCTGGGTCCTACGAAAAACTGTTTTTT. Protein product: CATSAGSYEKLFF.